The 27 T cell receptor beta chains below were found in one sample sequenced in a study (dated by TCRdb to the mid-2010s). To prepare the library, 5' RACE was applied. TCRdb records Illumina MiSeq as the sequencer. TCRdb handled the public reads itself, with Q25 trimming in fastp and clone calling in MiXCR, and kept productive beta chains. Every distinct CDR3 protein forms one entry, paired with its most common genes and DNA. The sample has about 7,000 distinct CDR3 sequences on record, 50% of them singletons. Clones ranked in the top ten supply over 2.5% of the sample. Specimen: naive CD4+ T cells sorted from a lymph node. Taken with the paper, the label for cell subset or site translates to: naive CD4+ T cells, CD4+CD45RA+CD25-. The receptors come from a female donor with breast cancer.

The J gene is TRBJ2-1, the V gene TRBV15; 7 nucleotides line up with TRBD2. With V trimmed by 3 bases and J by 8 bases, 10 bases remained unmatched. The CDR3 extends over 15 amino acids. Germline CDR1 is LNHNV and CDR2 is YYDKDF (reference sequence). The CDR3, as DNA: TGTGCCACCAGCAGGGCCACGAGCGGGAATGATGAGCAGTTCTTC. This translates into CATSRATSGNDEQFF. Based on the CDR3 plus reference TRBV15 and TRBJ2-1, the full variable domain is DAMVIQNPRYQVTQFGKPVTLSCSQTLNHNVMYWYQQKSSQAPKLLFHYYDKDFNNEADTPDNFQSRRPNTSFCFLDIRSPGLGDTAMYLCATSRATSGNDEQFFGPGTRLTVL.

This clonotype was seen a handful of times. V usage is TRBV15 and J usage is TRBJ2-7; D may match TRBD1 or TRBD2 (5 bases each). Deletions cut 0 bases from V and 3 bases from J, with 12 bases between. The CDR3 loop spans 15 amino acids. Germline CDR1 LNHNV, CDR2 YYDKDF (reference sequence). DNA of the CDR3: TGTGCCACCAGCAGAGATGAGGGGCCGTACTACGAGCAGTACTTC. It encodes CATSRDEGPYYEQYF.

The chain couples TRBV20-1 to TRBJ2-5, with D hard to call. Trimming removed 0 bases at V and 5 bases at J, with 13 bases between. The V gene's germline CDR1 is DFQATT and CDR2 SNEGSKA (reference sequence). There are 14 residues in the CDR3. As DNA, the CDR3 is TGCAGTGCTAGAGATTCATTCTCGCGGGAGACCCAGTACTTC. This sequence encodes CSARDSFSRETQYF.

Only a few counts were recorded for this clonotype. This chain links TRBV5-1 with TRBJ2-1; 14 bases match TRBD2. The CDR3 spans 15 residues. Germline-derived CDR1 and CDR2 are SGHRS and YFSETQ. V shed 3 bases, J shed 9 bases, and the junction held 5 bases outside the gene matches. CDR3 residues: CASSSGTSGGPEQFF. The CDR3, as DNA: TGCGCCAGCAGCTCCGGGACTAGCGGGGGCCCTGAGCAGTTCTTC.

The V and J genes are TRBV20-1 and TRBJ2-3; D unclear. Germline V lookup: CDR1 DFQATT, CDR2 SNEGSKA (reference sequence). The V end was cut by 0 bases, the J end by 2 bases, with 6 bases between. The CDR3 loop spans 13 amino acids. The CDR3 nucleotides are TGCAGTGCTAGAGATAGGACCACAGATACGCAGTATTTT. Translating it yields CSARDRTTDTQYF.

V and J are TRBV18 and TRBJ1-5; D remains ambiguous. Per the germline V gene, CDR1 is KGHSH and CDR2 is LQKENI. This CDR3 has 13 amino acids. V shed 1 base and J shed 2 bases, with 3 bases lying between them. The CDR3: CASSPQGNQPQHF. The CDR3 DNA reads as TGTGCCAGCTCACCACAGGGCAATCAGCCCCAGCATTTT.

Comments on this clonotype: Here the CDR3 omits its conserved ending phenylalanine or tryptophan, so a read error is the likely source. The chain uses TRBV11-1 and TRBJ2-1; D not certain. The V and J ends lost 5 bases and 1 base respectively, with 15 bases between them. CDR3 length: 16 residues. Germline assignment: CDR1 SGHAT and CDR2 FQDESV (reference sequence). The CDR3 here is CASSGWGTPSYNEQFL. The CDR3 DNA reads as TGTGCCAGCAGCGGGTGGGGTACCCCTTCCTACAATGAGCAGTTCTTA.

This clonotype was picked up one time. One end of the junction does not line up with germline, which may come from a read error. This chain links TRBV12-3 or TRBV12-4 with TRBJ1-1, with D unclear. The length of the CDR3 is 13 residues. CDR3 sequence (DNA): TGTGCCAGCGCCTCGGGCTCCGACACTGAAGCTTCCTTT. It translates to CASASGSDTEASF.

The J gene is TRBJ2-5, the V gene TRBV30; D uncertain. This CDR3 has 13 residues. Trimming stripped 4 bases from V and 5 bases from J, with 14 bases between. Germline V lookup: CDR1 GTSNPN, CDR2 SVGIG (reference sequence). The CDR3 DNA reads as TGTGCCTGGAACTCGGCGGTTTGGGAGACCCAGTACTTC. The encoded protein is CAWNSAVWETQYF.

This chain uses TRBV20-1 with TRBJ2-1; either TRBD1 or TRBD2 may fit D (6 bases each). Looked up from germline, CDR1 is DFQATT and CDR2 is SNEGSKA (reference sequence). There are 15 residues in the CDR3. V lost 1 base and J 2 bases, leaving 12 bases between the germline ends. The CDR3 nucleotides are TGCAGTGCTAGAGGGTTGGGGGGCACCTACAATGAGCAGTTCTTC. The encoded protein is CSARGLGGTYNEQFF.

The chain recombines TRBV29-1 with TRBJ2-3; the D gene is possibly TRBD2 (5 bases). This CDR3 has 14 amino acids. The V and J ends lost 6 bases and 3 bases respectively, with 16 bases between them. Germline-derived CDR1 and CDR2 are SQVTM and ANQGSEA. CDR3 nucleotides: TGCAGCGTCCTCGCGGGCTCAGGTACAGATACGCAGTATTTT. Its translation is CSVLAGSGTDTQYF.

CDR3 DNA sequence: TGTGCCAGCAGCTTAGAGGGACTAGCGGGAGGGTATTTT. Amino acids: CASSLEGLAGGYF. This chain connects TRBV11-2 to TRBJ2-3; 15 nucleotides align to TRBD2. V lost 0 bases to trimming and J lost 14 bases; unmatched junction nucleotides: 0. Per germline, CDR1 SGHAT and CDR2 FQNNGV. The CDR3 has 13 amino acids.

This clonotype was seen a handful of times. V and J are TRBV5-5 and TRBJ1-5; 7 nucleotides align to TRBD1. Germline values: CDR1 SGHKS, CDR2 YYEKEE (reference sequence). CDR3 length: 14 residues. V was pared by 4 bases and J by 4 bases, with 5 bases of the junction left unmatched. The CDR3 region is CASSTDRDNQPQHF. The DNA for the CDR3 is TGTGCCAGCAGCACCGACAGGGATAATCAGCCCCAGCATTTT.

Remarks on this clonotype: The junction differs from germline at one of its ends, possibly a read error. The V and J genes are TRBV12-3 or TRBV12-4 and TRBJ1-2; D is uncertain. The CDR3 is 11 amino acids. CDR3 DNA sequence: TGTGCCAGCAGTTTGGACTATGGTTACACCTTC. It encodes CASSLDYGYTF.

The CDR3 DNA is TGTGCCAGCAGCTTAGGGGGGGAACGTGCAGATACGCAGTATTTT. Amino acid sequence: CASSLGGERADTQYF. The rearrangement joins TRBV7-2 to TRBJ2-3, with D possibly TRBD2 on 6 matching bases. The CDR3 is made up of 15 amino acids. In germline, CDR1 is SGHTA, CDR2 FQGNSA. Trimming cost V 1 base and J 4 bases, with 12 bases left between them.

This clonotype counts as medium-sized. The CDR3 sequence: CASSKTSVPETQYF. CDR3 nucleotide sequence: TGTGCCAGCAGCAAAACTAGCGTTCCTGAGACCCAGTACTTC. V and J are TRBV7-2 and TRBJ2-5; 7 nucleotides align to TRBD2. Germline V gives CDR1 SGHTA, CDR2 FQGNSA. There are 14 residues in the CDR3. J lost 5 bases, V lost 5 bases, and 8 bases had no gene match.

This clonotype was observed a handful of times. One end of the junction varies from germline; a read error may be responsible. The chain combines TRBV5-1 with TRBJ2-3; TRBD2 matches 13 bases. The CDR3 sequence is 17 residues long. Germline values: CDR1 SGHRS, CDR2 YFSETQ. The CDR3 coding sequence is TGCGCCAGCAGATTCAATGGTGGACTAGCGGGGGCAGATACGCAGTGTTTT. Translated: CASRFNGGLAGADTQCF.

This clonotype appeared a few times. The chain uses TRBV12-3 or TRBV12-4 and TRBJ2-3, with D perhaps given as TRBD1 or TRBD2 (5 bases each). V dropped 4 bases and J dropped 4 bases, with 15 bases sitting between them. The CDR3 is 15 amino acids. CDR3 DNA sequence: TGTGCCAGCAGTTCAGGGCTAGAGGGAGCAGATACGCAGTATTTT. It codes for CASSSGLEGADTQYF.

The CDR3 coding sequence is TGTGCCAGCAGCCTACTACAGGGTGGGGAGCTGTTTTTT. It yields the protein CASSLLQGGELFF. V usage is TRBV5-8 and J usage is TRBJ2-2; possible D gene TRBD1, 6 bases. The CDR3 is 13 residues long. In germline, CDR1 is SGHTS, CDR2 YDEGEE. Trimming stripped 4 bases from V and 8 bases from J, with 12 bases between. The variable domain in full, with the rest retrieved from reference TRBV5-8 and TRBJ2-2, is EAGVTQSPTHLIKTRGQQATLRCSPISGHTSVYWYQQALGLGLQFLLWYDEGEERNRGNFPPRFSGRQFPNYSSELNVNALELEDSALYLCASSLLQGGELFFGEGSRLTVL.

This clonotype was seen a handful of times. This sequence joins TRBV6-5 and TRBJ1-5, with TRBD1 matching 7 bases. This CDR3 contains 14 residues. CDR1 MNHEY and CDR2 SVGAGI come from the germline V gene. Trimming cost V 6 bases and J 7 bases; bases outside gene matches: 9. The CDR3 spells CASSQGGREQPQHF. DNA for the CDR3: TGTGCCAGCAGCCAGGGGGGGCGAGAGCAGCCCCAGCATTTT.

This chain joins TRBV5-1 and TRBJ1-3; TRBD1 might be the D (6 bases). From germline, CDR1 is SGHRS and CDR2 YFSETQ. The CDR3 has 14 amino acids. Trimming pared 1 base from V and 1 base from J, leaving 6 bases between. The CDR3 loop is CASSLQGSGNTIYF. CDR3 in DNA: TGCGCCAGCAGCTTGCAGGGGTCTGGAAACACCATATATTTT.

This clonotype came up a few times. The V call is TRBV29-1, the J call TRBJ2-5; possibly TRBD2 for D (5 bases). Germline CDR1 is SQVTM and CDR2 is ANQGSEA. The V end lost 6 bases, the J end lost 7 bases, and 18 bases lay between the germline ends. The CDR3 runs to 13 residues. CDR3: CSVLRAGKVTQYF. Here the CDR3 DNA reads TGCAGCGTCCTGAGGGCCGGGAAGGTGACCCAGTACTTC. The full variable domain, in which reference TRBV29-1 and TRBJ2-5 provide the parts outside the CDR3, is SAVISQKPSRDICQRGTSLTIQCQVDSQVTMMFWYRQQPGQSLTLIATANQGSEATYESGFVIDKFPISRPNLTFSTLTVSNMSPEDSSIYLCSVLRAGKVTQYFGPGTRLLVL.

This chain uses TRBV12-3 or TRBV12-4 with TRBJ2-7; 8 positions agree with TRBD2. V was clipped by 6 bases and J by 0 bases; unmatched bases: 7. CDR3 length: 15 amino acids. CDR3 DNA: TGTGCCAGCAGCTACACTAGCGGCTCCTCCTACGAGCAGTACTTC. It translates to CASSYTSGSSYEQYF.

The sample holds a few counts of this clonotype. The chain couples TRBV5-1 to TRBJ2-5, with 9 bases aligning to TRBD2. V lost 6 bases to trimming and J lost 0 bases; unmatched junction nucleotides: 9. This CDR3 comprises 16 residues. In germline, CDR1 is SGHRS, CDR2 YFSETQ. CDR3 residues: CASKSSSGGYQETQYF. Here the CDR3 DNA reads TGCGCCAGCAAATCGTCAAGCGGGGGGTACCAAGAGACCCAGTACTTC. The full variable domain, completed using reference TRBV5-1 and TRBJ2-5, is KAGVTQTPRYLIKTRGQQVTLSCSPISGHRSVSWYQQTPGQGLQFLFEYFSETQRNKGNFPGRFSGRQFSNSRSEMNVSTLELGDSALYLCASKSSSGGYQETQYFGPGTRLLVL.

As concerns this clonotype: This clone may be a read error of a much larger clone one base away. The genes are TRBV20-1 and TRBJ2-7, with 7 nucleotides matching TRBD2. CDR1 is DFQATT, CDR2 SNEGSKA, per germline (reference sequence). This CDR3 is 14 amino acids long. CDR3 nucleotides: TGCTGTGCTAGACGCGGGAGCGAGTCCTACGAGCAGTACTTC. Protein: CCARRGSESYEQYF.

The chain links TRBV6-6 to TRBJ1-5; D remains unclear. The ends were cut back, 2 bases at V and 0 bases at J, with 14 bases in the middle. The CDR3 is made up of 17 amino acids. Germline values: CDR1 MNHNY, CDR2 SVGAGI (reference sequence). CDR3 DNA sequence: TGTGCCAGCAGTTACGGAATAGCGGATAATAGCAATCAGCCCCAGCATTTT. Residues: CASSYGIADNSNQPQHF.

The chain couples TRBV7-9 to TRBJ2-6, with D unresolved. This CDR3 is 15 amino acids long. Germline V gene data show CDR1 as SEHNR and CDR2 as FQNEAQ (reference sequence). V lost 0 bases and J lost 4, with 7 bases in between. The CDR3 DNA reads as TGTGCCAGCAGCTTAGCCTCAGCCGGGGCCAACGTCCTGACTTTC. This translates into CASSLASAGANVLTF.